This T cell receptor (beta chain) is drawn from a study of blood T cell repertoires in COVID-19 (TCRdb year 2020). Looking at the study overall: Samples covering the acute and convalescent phases of COVID-19 were provided by collaborators in the United States, Italy and Spain. The prospective study material was composed of cDNA or gDNA derived from T cells, B-cell-depleted T cells, or PBMCs. Deeply sampled blood TCRbeta repertoires from subjects exposed to, actively infected with, or recovered from COVID-19 were included in the dataset. The repertoires were released in a freely available public database intended as a resource for research on the immune response to SARS-CoV-2. The samples were drawn from two sources: the first 160 participants of the ongoing ImmuneRACE study, and 1,200 or so subjects contributed by 6 global collaborators. Sample metadata almost always included a de-identified subject ID, COVID-19 status, age in years and sex. Where HLA class I and class II types were available, the types were taken from metadata supplied by the sample provider, not from assay-based typing. What the study reported, not specific to this receptor: Clinical and demographic metadata were provided uncurated, with the amount varying by source and participant.

Concerning this clone itself: No cognate antigen has been identified for it. No quality values exist for individual bases; no much larger clone is one base distant.

Taken from the germline V gene (reference sequence), the CDR1 and CDR2 loops are SEHNR and FQNEAQ. The CDR3 has 15 amino acids, counting the end cysteine and phenylalanine. Kept here is only the CDR3 DNA, which spans 45 bases and is read in frame from base 1. From V the trimming removes 4 bases and from J it removes 8 bases, while the gene matches leave 13 bases of the junction unaccounted for. Collaborating institutions collected whole blood in K2EDTA tubes following their own protocols. For TCRbeta analysis, collaborators shipped samples in one of three forms: frozen whole blood, isolated PBMCs, or DNA extracted from either of those sample types. The immunoSEQ Assay, a bias-controlled multiplex PCR, was used to amplify TCRbeta CDR3 regions from genomic DNA. The authors' pipeline ran thus. The number of nucleated cells in each sample was estimated by amplification of reference gene primers within the assay. To quantify the absolute abundance of each unique TCRbeta CDR3 rearrangement, sequence reads were collapsed and filtered. Productive Simpson clonality was computed per sample as the square root of Simpson's diversity index over productive rearrangements. Not all clones reach the TCRdb copy of this immuneACCESS table, which keeps in-frame sequences only. Checked studies attribute under half of the gap to unresolved V genes and leave the rest unexplained. V and J calls plus clone size are reproduced from that table; the DNA served to infer D and trimming. For this sample there are about 170,000 clones; roughly 84% appear just once. Together, the top ten hold less than 15% of the sample.

Rearrangement joined TRBV7-9 to TRBJ1-1, and 7 junctional nucleotides match TRBD1. Sequenced: peripheral blood. This receptor was taken from a man in his late teens or twenties with active or convalescent COVID-19. The sequenced DNA is TGTGCCAGCAGCTCGTCGACAGGGCCAAATTCCGAAGCTTTCTTT. Its protein is CASSSSTGPNSEAFF.